This record covers a single T cell receptor (beta chain). Sequenced by immunoSEQ multiplex PCR; TCRdb stores in-frame clones only, minus some. The sample gives about 150,000 clones, about 80% of which show up once; 0.5% to 0.65% is in the top ten. The data are from a study of blood T cell repertoires in COVID-19. The CDR3 loop spans 15 amino acids. Trimming removed 2 bases from V and 6 bases from J, with 13 bases in between. Germline lookup yields CDR1 LGHDT and CDR2 YNNKEL (reference sequence). This clonotype was obtained from a man between 60 and 75 years old with acute or convalescent COVID-19. Sequenced sample: peripheral blood. This sequence joins TRBV3-1 (or the pseudogene TRBV3-2) and TRBJ2-2, with D tentatively TRBD2 (7 bases). CDR3 DNA sequence: TGTGCCAGCAGCCAATGGGGAGGGGGAGCCGGGGAGCTGTTTTTT. It translates to CASSQWGGGAGELFF.